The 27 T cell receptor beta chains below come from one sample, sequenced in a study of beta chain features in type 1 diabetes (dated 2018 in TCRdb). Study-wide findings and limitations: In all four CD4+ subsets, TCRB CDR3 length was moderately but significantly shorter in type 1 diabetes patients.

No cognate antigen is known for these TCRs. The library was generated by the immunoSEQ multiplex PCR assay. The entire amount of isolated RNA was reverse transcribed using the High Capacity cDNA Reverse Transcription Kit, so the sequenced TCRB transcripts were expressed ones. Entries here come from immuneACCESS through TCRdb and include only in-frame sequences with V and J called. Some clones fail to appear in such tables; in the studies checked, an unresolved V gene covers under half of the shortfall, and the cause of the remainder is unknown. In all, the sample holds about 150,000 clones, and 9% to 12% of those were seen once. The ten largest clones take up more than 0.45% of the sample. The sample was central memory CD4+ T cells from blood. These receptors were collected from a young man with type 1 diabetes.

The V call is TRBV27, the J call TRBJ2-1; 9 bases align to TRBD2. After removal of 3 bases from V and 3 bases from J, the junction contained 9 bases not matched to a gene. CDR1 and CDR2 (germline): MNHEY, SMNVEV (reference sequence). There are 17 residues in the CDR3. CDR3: CASSFISSGINYNEQFF. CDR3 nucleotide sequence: TGTGCCAGCAGTTTCATATCTAGCGGGATAAACTACAATGAGCAGTTCTTC.

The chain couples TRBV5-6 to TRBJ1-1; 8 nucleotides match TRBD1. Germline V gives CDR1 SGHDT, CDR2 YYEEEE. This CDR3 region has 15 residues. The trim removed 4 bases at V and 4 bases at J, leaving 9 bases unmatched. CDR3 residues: CASSDDRGHLTEAFF. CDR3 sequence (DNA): TGTGCCAGCAGCGACGACAGGGGCCACCTCACTGAAGCTTTCTTT. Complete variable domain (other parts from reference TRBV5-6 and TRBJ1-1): DAGVTQSPTHLIKTRGQQVTLRCSPKSGHDTVSWYQQALGQGPQFIFQYYEEEERQRGNFPDRFSGHQFPNYSSELNVNALLLGDSALYLCASSDDRGHLTEAFFGQGTRLTVV.

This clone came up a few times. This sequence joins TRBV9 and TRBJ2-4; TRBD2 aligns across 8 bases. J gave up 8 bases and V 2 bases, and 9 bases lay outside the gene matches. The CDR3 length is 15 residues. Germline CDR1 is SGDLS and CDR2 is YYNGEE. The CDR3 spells CASSVSGSSWDIQYF. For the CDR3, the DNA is TGTGCCAGCAGCGTCAGCGGGAGTTCATGGGACATTCAGTACTTC.

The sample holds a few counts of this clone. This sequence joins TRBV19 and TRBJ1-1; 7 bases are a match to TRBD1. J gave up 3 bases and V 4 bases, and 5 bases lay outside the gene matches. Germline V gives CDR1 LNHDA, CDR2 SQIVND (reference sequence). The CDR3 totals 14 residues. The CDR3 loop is CASSTGGVDTEAFF. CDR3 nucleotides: TGTGCCAGTAGTACAGGGGGAGTGGACACTGAAGCTTTCTTT.

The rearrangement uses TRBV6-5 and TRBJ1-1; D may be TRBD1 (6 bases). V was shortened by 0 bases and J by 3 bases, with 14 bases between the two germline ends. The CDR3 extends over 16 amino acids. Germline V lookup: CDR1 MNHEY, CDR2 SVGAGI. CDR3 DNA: TGTGCCAGCAGTTACTCAAGTTCGGGGGGCTACACTGAAGCTTTCTTT. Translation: CASSYSSSGGYTEAFF.

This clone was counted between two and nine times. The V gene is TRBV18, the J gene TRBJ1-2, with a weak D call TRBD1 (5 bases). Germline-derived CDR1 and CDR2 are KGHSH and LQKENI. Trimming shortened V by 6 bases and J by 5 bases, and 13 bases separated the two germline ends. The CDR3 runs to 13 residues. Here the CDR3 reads CASSSGDGYGYTF. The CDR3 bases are TGTGCCAGCTCGTCGGGGGACGGATATGGCTACACCTTC.

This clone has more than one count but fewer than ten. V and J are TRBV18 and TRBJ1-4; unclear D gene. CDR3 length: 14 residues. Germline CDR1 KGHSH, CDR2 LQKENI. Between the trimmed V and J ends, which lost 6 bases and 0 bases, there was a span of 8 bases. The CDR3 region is CASSAVATNEKLFF. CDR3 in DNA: TGTGCCAGCTCGGCGGTTGCAACTAATGAAAAACTGTTTTTT. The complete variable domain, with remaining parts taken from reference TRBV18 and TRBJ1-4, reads NAGVMQNPRHLVRRRGQEARLRCSPMKGHSHVYWYRQLPEEGLKFMVYLQKENIIDESGMPKERFSAEFPKEGPSILRIQQVVRGDSAAYFCASSAVATNEKLFFGSGTQLSVL.

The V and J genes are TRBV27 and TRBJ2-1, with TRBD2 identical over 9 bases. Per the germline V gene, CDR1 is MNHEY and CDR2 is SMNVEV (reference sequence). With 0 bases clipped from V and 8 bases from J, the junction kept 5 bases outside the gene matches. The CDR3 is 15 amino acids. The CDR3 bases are TGTGCCAGCAGTTTATCGGCGGGAGGGCCCCATGAGCAGTTCTTC. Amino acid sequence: CASSLSAGGPHEQFF.

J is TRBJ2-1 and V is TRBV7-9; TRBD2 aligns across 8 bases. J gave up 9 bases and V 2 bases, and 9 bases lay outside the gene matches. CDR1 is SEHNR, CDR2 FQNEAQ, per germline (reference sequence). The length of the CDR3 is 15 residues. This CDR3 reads CASSLMGLEAVEQFF. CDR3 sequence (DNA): TGTGCCAGCAGCTTAATGGGACTAGAGGCGGTTGAGCAGTTCTTC.

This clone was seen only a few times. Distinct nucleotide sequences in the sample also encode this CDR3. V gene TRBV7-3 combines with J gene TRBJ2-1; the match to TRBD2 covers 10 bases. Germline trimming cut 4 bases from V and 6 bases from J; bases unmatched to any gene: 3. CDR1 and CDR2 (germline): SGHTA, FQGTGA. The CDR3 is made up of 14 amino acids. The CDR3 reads CASSSGLAVNEQFF. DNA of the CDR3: TGTGCCAGCAGCTCAGGACTAGCGGTCAATGAGCAGTTCTTC. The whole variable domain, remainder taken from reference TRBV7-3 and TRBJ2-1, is GAGVSQTPSNKVTEKGKYVELRCDPISGHTALYWYRQSLGQGPEFLIYFQGTGAADDSGLPNDRFFAVRPEGSVSTLKIQRTERGDSAVYLCASSSGLAVNEQFFGPGTRLTVL.

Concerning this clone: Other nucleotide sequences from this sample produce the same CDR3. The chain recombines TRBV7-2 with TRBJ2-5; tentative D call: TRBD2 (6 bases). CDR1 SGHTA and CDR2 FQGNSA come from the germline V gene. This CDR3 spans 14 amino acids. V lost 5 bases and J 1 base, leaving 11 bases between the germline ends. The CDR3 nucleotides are TGTGCCAGCAGCCCAACGGGACTCCAAGAGACCCAGTACTTC. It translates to CASSPTGLQETQYF.

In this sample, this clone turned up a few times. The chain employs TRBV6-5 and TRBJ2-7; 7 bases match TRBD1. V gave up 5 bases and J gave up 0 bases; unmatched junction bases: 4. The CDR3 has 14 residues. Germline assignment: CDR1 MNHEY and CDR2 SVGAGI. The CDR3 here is CASSTRQGSYEQYF. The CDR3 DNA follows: TGTGCCAGCAGTACCAGACAGGGCTCCTACGAGCAGTACTTC.

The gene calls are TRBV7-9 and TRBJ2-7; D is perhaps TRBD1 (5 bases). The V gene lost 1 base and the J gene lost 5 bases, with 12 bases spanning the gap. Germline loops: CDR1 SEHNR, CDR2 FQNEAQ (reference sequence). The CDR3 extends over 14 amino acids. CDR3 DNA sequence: TGTGCCAGCAGCTTAGATGGGGCTCTGAACGAGCAGTACTTC. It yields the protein CASSLDGALNEQYF.

The CDR3 spells CASSGQGVETQYF. The CDR3 bases are TGTGCCAGCAGTGGACAGGGAGTTGAGACCCAGTACTTC. This chain joins TRBV25-1 and TRBJ2-5; 7 bases line up with TRBD1. There are 13 residues in the CDR3. Germline lookup yields CDR1 MGHDK and CDR2 SYGVNS. V shed 4 bases and J 5 bases; nucleotides not matched to a gene: 4.

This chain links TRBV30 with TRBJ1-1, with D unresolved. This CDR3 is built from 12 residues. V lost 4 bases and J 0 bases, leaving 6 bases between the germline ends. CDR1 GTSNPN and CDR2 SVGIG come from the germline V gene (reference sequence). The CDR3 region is CAWKRMNTEAFF. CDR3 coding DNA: TGTGCCTGGAAGAGGATGAACACTGAAGCTTTCTTT.

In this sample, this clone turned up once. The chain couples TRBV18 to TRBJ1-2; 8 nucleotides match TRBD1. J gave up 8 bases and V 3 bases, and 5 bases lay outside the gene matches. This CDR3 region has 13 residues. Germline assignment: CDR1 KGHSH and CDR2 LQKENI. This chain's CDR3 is CASSPSTGDGYTF. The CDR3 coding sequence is TGTGCCAGCTCACCTTCGACAGGGGACGGCTACACCTTC. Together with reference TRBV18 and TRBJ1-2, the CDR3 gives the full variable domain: NAGVMQNPRHLVRRRGQEARLRCSPMKGHSHVYWYRQLPEEGLKFMVYLQKENIIDESGMPKERFSAEFPKEGPSILRIQQVVRGDSAAYFCASSPSTGDGYTFGSGTRLTVV.

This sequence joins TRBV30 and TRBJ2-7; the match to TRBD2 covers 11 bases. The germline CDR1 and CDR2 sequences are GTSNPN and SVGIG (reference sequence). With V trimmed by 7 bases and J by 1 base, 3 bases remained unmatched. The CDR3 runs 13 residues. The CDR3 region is CALTSGRSYEQYF. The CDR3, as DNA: TGTGCCTTAACTAGCGGGAGATCCTACGAGCAGTACTTC.

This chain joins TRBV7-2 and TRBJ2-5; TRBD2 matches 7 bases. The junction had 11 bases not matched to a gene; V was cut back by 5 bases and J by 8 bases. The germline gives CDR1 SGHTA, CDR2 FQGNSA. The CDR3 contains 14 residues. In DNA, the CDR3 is TGTGCCAGCAGCCAGGGAGGGGTGAGGGGCACCCAGTACTTC. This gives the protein CASSQGGVRGTQYF.

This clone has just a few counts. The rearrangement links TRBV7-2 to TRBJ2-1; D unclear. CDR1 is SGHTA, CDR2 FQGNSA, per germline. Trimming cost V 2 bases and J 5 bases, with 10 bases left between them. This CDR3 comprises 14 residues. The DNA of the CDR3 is TGTGCCAGCAGCTTACGATACGCTAACAATGAGCAGTTCTTC. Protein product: CASSLRYANNEQFF.

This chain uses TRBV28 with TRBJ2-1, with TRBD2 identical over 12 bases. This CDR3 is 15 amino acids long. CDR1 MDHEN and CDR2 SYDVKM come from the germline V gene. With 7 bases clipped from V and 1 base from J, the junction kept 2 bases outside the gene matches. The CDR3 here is CASIGLAGSYNEQFF. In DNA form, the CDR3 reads TGTGCCAGCATTGGACTAGCGGGGTCCTACAATGAGCAGTTCTTC.

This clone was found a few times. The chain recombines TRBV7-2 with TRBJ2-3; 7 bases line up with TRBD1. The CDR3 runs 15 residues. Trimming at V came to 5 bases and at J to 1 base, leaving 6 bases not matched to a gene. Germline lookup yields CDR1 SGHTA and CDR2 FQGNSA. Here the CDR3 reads CASSHRTGGTDTQYF. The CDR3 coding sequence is TGTGCCAGCAGCCACCGGACAGGAGGCACAGATACGCAGTATTTT.

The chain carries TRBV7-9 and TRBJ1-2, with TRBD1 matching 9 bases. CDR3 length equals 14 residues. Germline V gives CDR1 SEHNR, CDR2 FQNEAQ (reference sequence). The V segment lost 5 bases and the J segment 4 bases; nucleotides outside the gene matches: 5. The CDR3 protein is CASSEPGQGYGYTF. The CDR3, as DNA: TGTGCCAGCAGCGAGCCGGGACAGGGCTATGGCTACACCTTC.

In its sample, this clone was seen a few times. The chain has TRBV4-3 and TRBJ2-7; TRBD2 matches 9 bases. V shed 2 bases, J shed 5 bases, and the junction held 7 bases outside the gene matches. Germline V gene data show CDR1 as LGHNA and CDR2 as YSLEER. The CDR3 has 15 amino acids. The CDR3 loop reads CASSQQSSGIHEQYF. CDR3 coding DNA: TGCGCCAGCAGCCAACAGTCTAGCGGGATCCACGAGCAGTACTTC.

The CDR3 spells CASSVRTGLYNQPQHF. The CDR3 region has the DNA TGTGCCAGCAGTGTAAGGACAGGGCTTTACAATCAGCCCCAGCATTTT. The chain employs TRBV28 and TRBJ1-5; 8 bases line up with TRBD1. V lost 5 bases to trimming and J lost 3 bases; unmatched junction nucleotides: 9. Germline V gene sequence: CDR1 MDHEN, CDR2 SYDVKM. CDR3 length equals 16 residues.

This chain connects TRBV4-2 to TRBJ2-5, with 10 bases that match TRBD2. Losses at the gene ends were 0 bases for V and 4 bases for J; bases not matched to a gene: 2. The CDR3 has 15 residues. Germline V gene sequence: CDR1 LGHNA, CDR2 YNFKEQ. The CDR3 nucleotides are TGTGCCAGCAGCCAAGATTTAGCGGGAGGAGAGACCCAGTACTTC. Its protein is CASSQDLAGGETQYF.

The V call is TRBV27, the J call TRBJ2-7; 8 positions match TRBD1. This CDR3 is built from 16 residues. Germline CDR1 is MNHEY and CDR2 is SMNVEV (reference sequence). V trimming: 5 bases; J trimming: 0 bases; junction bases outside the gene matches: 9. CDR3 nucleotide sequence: TGTGCCAGCAGTCCTAACCGGGACAGGCTCTCCTACGAGCAGTACTTC. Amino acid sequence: CASSPNRDRLSYEQYF.

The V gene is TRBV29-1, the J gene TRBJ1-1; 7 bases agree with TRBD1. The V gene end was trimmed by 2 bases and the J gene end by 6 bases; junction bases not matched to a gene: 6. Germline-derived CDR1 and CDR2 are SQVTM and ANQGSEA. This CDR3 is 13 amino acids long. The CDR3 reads CSVEMAGGPEAFF. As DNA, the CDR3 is TGCAGCGTTGAAATGGCAGGGGGTCCTGAAGCTTTCTTT.